This is a list of T cell receptor beta chains from one sample in a study of early T cells in non-severe SARS-CoV-2 infection. TCRdb independently ran MiXCR on the 5' RACE reads; one entry per CDR3 protein. The table includes approximately 77,000 distinct CDR3 sequences, roughly 15% detected once. Sequencing was done on a sample of whole blood. These receptors all stem from an adult who was a healthcare worker with PCR-confirmed SARS-CoV-2 infection or an uninfected control (not recorded which). Both conserved end residues are part of each CDR3. Each record gives: D gene, J gene, CDR3 length, V gene, clone size, CDR3 protein, CDR3 DNA. D genes are given only for firm matches. Rows may omit the clone size; those that give it use once, few, many or a size class.

NA | TRBJ1-1 | 12 | TRBV5-1 | few | CASSLVGLEAFF | TGCGCCAGCAGCTTGGTTGGACTTGAAGCTTTCTTT
NA | TRBJ1-1 | 12 | TRBV10-2 | many | CASREGNTEAFF | TGCGCCAGCAGGGAGGGAAACACTGAAGCTTTCTTT
TRBD2 | TRBJ2-1 | 16 | TRBV15 | few | CATSRDNSGIFNEQFF | TGTGCCACCAGCAGAGATAATAGCGGGATTTTCAATGAGCAGTTCTTC
NA | TRBJ2-7 | 15 | TRBV27 | few | CASSEGGPRIYEQYF | TGTGCCAGCAGTGAAGGGGGTCCACGAATTTACGAGCAGTACTTC
TRBD1 | TRBJ1-2 | 13 | TRBV6-5 | few | CASSLRDRGGYTF | TGTGCCAGCAGTCTCCGGGACAGAGGCGGCTACACCTTC
TRBD2 | TRBJ2-5 | 17 | TRBV20-1 | few | CSARDQYSGNLGETQYF | TGCAGTGCTAGAGATCAGTATAGCGGGAATTTAGGAGAGACCCAGTACTTC
TRBD2 | TRBJ2-1 | 17 | TRBV24-1 | NA | CATSPGLAEGTYNEQFF | TGTGCCACCAGCCCGGGACTAGCGGAGGGAACCTACAATGAGCAGTTCTTC
TRBD2 | TRBJ2-1 | 16 | TRBV29-1 | NA | CSAGLAGGGSYNEQFF | TGCAGCGCAGGACTAGCGGGAGGAGGATCCTACAATGAGCAGTTCTTC
TRBD2 | TRBJ2-7 | 15 | TRBV20-1 | few | CSARSGGGNYREQYF | TGCAGTGCTAGAAGCGGGGGGGGAAATTATCGCGAGCAGTACTTC
NA | TRBJ1-1 | 14 | TRBV7-9 | NA | CASSLVQGPTEAFF | TGTGCCAGCAGCTTGGTTCAGGGCCCCACTGAAGCTTTCTTT
NA | TRBJ1-3 | 16 | TRBV4-2 | NA | CASSQNLQGAGNTIYF | TGTGCCAGCAGCCAGAACCTACAGGGCGCTGGAAACACCATATATTTT
NA | TRBJ1-1 | 14 | TRBV14 | many | CASSPIDSYTEAFF | TGTGCCAGCAGCCCAATTGACAGTTACACTGAAGCTTTCTTT
NA | TRBJ2-7 | 12 | TRBV2 | few | CASSNRAYEQYF | TGTGCCAGCAGTAACAGGGCGTACGAGCAGTACTTC
NA | TRBJ1-5 | 13 | TRBV6-5 | NA | CASSPRSNQPQHF | TGTGCCAGCAGTCCCCGCAGCAATCAGCCCCAGCATTTT
NA | TRBJ1-2 | 14 | TRBV4-2 | NA | CASSQEDRRHGYTF | TGTGCCAGCAGCCAGGAAGACAGGAGGCATGGCTACACCTTC